The present T cell receptor beta chain was sequenced within a study of T cells in Graves' hyperthyroidism and ophthalmopathy. Study-level results: Most expanded thyroid clonotypes above 0.001 recurred in blood. From stable hyperthyroidism, ophthalmopathy was separated by a 13 V-J model.

This CDR3 has 11 amino acids. With 7 bases removed from V and 3 bases from J, the gap between germline ends came to 7 bases. Per germline, CDR1 MDHEN and CDR2 SYDVKM. The TCR beta CDR3 regions underwent amplification using RNA transcripts as the source. Primed by the HTBI set, a first-round RT-PCR was run on the TCR CDR3. One entry per CDR3 protein results from TCRdb running MiXCR on the multiplex PCR reads. The sample lists about 410,000 distinct CDR3 sequences; roughly 15% were seen once. In its sample, this clonotype was seen many times. Antigen: not known. Those patients with uncontrolled infection, other autoimmune disease, pregnancy or lactation were excluded. Every diagnosis used clinical symptoms, serum thyroxine and TRAb, thyroid ultrasound and orbital computed tomography.

This rearrangement joins TRBV28 to TRBJ2-7, with D perhaps TRBD1 (5 bases). The specimen sequenced was blood. The receptor's source is a man between 18 and 35 years old with Graves' ophthalmopathy. The DNA of the CDR3 is TGTGCCAGCACCCAGGGCTACGAGCAGTACTTC. Residues: CASTQGYEQYF.